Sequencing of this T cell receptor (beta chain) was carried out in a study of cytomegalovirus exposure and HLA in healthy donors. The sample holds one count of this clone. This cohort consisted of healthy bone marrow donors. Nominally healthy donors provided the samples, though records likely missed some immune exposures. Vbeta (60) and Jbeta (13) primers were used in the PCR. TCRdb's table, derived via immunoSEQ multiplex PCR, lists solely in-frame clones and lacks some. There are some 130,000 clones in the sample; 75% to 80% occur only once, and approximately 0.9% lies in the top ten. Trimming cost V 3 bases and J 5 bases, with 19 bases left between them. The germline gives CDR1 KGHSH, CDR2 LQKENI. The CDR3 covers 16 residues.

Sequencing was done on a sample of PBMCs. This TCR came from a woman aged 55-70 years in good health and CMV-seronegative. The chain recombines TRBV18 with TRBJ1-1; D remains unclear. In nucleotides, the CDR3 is TGTGCCAGCTCACCCTACCCCGACATGGTTGGTACTGAAGCTTTCTTT. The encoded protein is CASSPYPDMVGTEAFF.